This T cell receptor beta chain was recorded in a study of memory CD4+ T cells and cytomegalovirus serostatus (dated by TCRdb to about 2019). With regard to the full study: The cohort included about 33 healthy adults from Belgium, of whom 9 were CMV seropositive and some 24 were CMV seronegative. To replicate a published TCR-based CMV serostatus classifier, the study sequenced CD4+ memory TCRbeta repertoires from a Belgian cohort whose cytomegalovirus serostatus was known. What the research found in general, with its limitations: The original-framework classifier achieved a median bootstrapped AUC of almost 0.97 with a 95% CI of 0.76-1.00 on the Belgian cohort. Among the 160 or so previously reported CMV-associated TCRbeta sequences, 67 showed up in the CD4+ memory repertoires, with each one found in between one and five individuals. Only CD4+CD45RO+ memory cells were sequenced, unlike the original study, which covered naive and memory CD4+ and CD8+ populations. The results were read as suggesting that the CMV-associated TCR signature is, for the most part, present in the CD4+ memory repertoire. For CMV serostatus prediction, a median bootstrapped AUC of about 0.95 was reached with the original framework, and a median bootstrapped AUC of roughly 0.9 was reached with a US-trained random forest.

A word on this clone: This receptor's antigen is unknown. No much larger clonotype is one base removed from it; base qualities were not supplied.

The Quick-DNA Microprep Kit was used to extract genomic DNA from the sorted cells. Amplification of TCRbeta DNA was done with the immunoSEQ hsTCRbeta kit, following the protocol from the manufacturer. An Illumina MiSeq instrument was used to sequence the TCRbeta libraries. Per the source publication's procedure: Removing out-of-frame sequences left 2,204,828 distinct TCRbeta sequences, an average of approximately 61,000 per individual. Each individual was scored by the count of 164 previously reported CMV-associated TCRbeta sequences and the total productive distinct TCRbeta count. A beta-binomial model was reimplemented in Python, and scikit-learn random forests with default parameters were trained on US cohort data. Classifier performance on the Belgian cohort was summarized as median AUC with percentile confidence intervals over 10,000 bootstrap iterations. TCRdb re-hosts the immuneACCESS table, in-frame sequences only. Its copies lack some clones; in the studies checked, an unresolved V gene accounts for under half of them, and the cause for the rest is not known. Clonal size and the V and J genes are those of that table, whereas D and trimming came from the DNA. The sample table records tens of thousands of clones; around three quarters of these occur just once. The biggest ten clones account for 1% to 1.3% of the sample.

V drops 1 base and J drops 4 bases, leaving 17 bases in between. From the germline V gene, CDR1 is SGHDT and CDR2 is YYEEEE. From the cysteine through the phenylalanine, the CDR3 covers 16 amino acids. The read is trimmed to its CDR3 DNA, 48 bases read in frame from base 1. Single viable CD3+CD4+CD8-CD45RO+ cells were sorted as memory CD4+ T cells on a FACSAria II. CMV serostatus was determined using a Roche Elecsys assay that detects serum IgG against CMV pp150, pp28, p38 and p52. After the samples were thawed, total CD4+ T cells were enriched through positive selection using CD4 magnetic microbeads. The samples came from a different study that was designed specifically to examine the CD4+ T cell memory repertoire. Peripheral blood mononuclear cells were isolated and cryopreserved according to standard operating procedures, and serum was stored at -80 degrees C. CD3-PerCP (BW264/56), CD4-APC (RPA-T4), CD45RO-PE (UCHT1) and CD8-Pacific Orange (3B5) antibodies were used for staining, and non-viable cells were excluded with Sytox blue.

Material for sequencing was memory CD4+ T cells from blood. The sequence is built from TRBV5-6 and TRBJ1-2; too little of a D gene remains to name it. The sequence derives from an adult in good health and CMV-seronegative. The nucleotide sequence reads TGTGCCAGCAGCTTGTCTGTCGGTCTACTTCTCTATGGCTACACCTTC. This codes for CASSLSVGLLLYGYTF.